A single sample is the source of the 5 T cell receptor beta chains below, sequenced in a study of shared clonotypes between healthy human individuals (dated by TCRdb to 2018 to 2020). Libraries were prepared through the immunoSEQ multiplex PCR assay. TCRdb stores this immuneACCESS table with in-frame sequences only. Part of the clones is absent; in the studies checked, under half of the shortfall reflects unresolved V genes, and no reason is known for the rest. Here the sample has over a million clones; roughly 97% occur a single time. More than 0.9% of the sample rests with the top ten. The sequencing input was naive CD4+ T cells sorted from blood. The intended sense of this specimen's cell subset or site label: CD45RA+ positively selected. The receptors were sampled from a man under 40 in good health.

This clone was picked up one time. V gene TRBV28 combines with J gene TRBJ2-5; D may match TRBD1 or TRBD2 (5 bases each). Germline CDR1 and CDR2: MDHEN and SYDVKM. The V gene lost 3 bases and the J gene lost 7 bases, with 18 bases spanning the gap. The CDR3 loop spans 15 amino acids. CDR3 protein: CASSFPGQVKGTQYF. CDR3 in DNA: TGTGCCAGCAGTTTTCCGGGGCAGGTCAAAGGGACCCAGTACTTC.

The CDR3 here is CASSPRQGIMAFF. The CDR3 coding sequence is TGTGCCAGCAGCCCCCGACAGGGGATAATGGCTTTCTTT. The V call is TRBV6-5, the J call TRBJ1-1; TRBD1 aligns across 8 bases. The CDR3 extends over 13 amino acids. CDR1 and CDR2 from the germline V gene are MNHEY and SVGAGI. V was pared by 6 bases and J by 11 bases, with 11 bases of the junction left unmatched.

The chain employs TRBV4-3 and TRBJ2-7, with unresolved D. Trimming took off 0 bases at V and 6 bases at J, with 12 bases between the two ends. CDR3 size: 14 residues. The germline gives CDR1 LGHNA, CDR2 YSLEER. The CDR3, as DNA: TGCGCCAGCAGCCAAGAGGTCCAGGAGACCGAGCAGTACTTC. It encodes CASSQEVQETEQYF.

This clone was detected only once. The chain has TRBV7-2 and TRBJ2-7; TRBD2 aligns across 7 bases. Germline assignment: CDR1 SGHTA and CDR2 FQGNSA. This CDR3 is built from 14 residues. V lost 5 bases, J lost 3 bases, and 7 bases stayed unmatched. As DNA, the CDR3 is TGTGCCAGCAGCCCCCAACGGGGGGACTACGAGCAGTACTTC. This sequence encodes CASSPQRGDYEQYF.

This chain links TRBV6-1 with TRBJ2-3; D not certain. V was shortened by 1 base and J by 4 bases, with 3 bases between the two germline ends. CDR3 length equals 12 residues. Germline CDR1 MNHNS, CDR2 SASEGT. Here the CDR3 DNA reads TGTGCCAGCAGTGAAGAGGCAGATACGCAGTATTTT. Residues: CASSEEADTQYF.